The sample holds many counts of the clone carrying this T cell receptor beta chain. Its target is unknown. The data are from a study of neurological immune-mediated disorders. Findings and caveats of the study: One cluster of related CDR3 sequences contained, by phylogenetic grouping, the repertoires of 18 of 34 multiple sclerosis patients and formed a possible signature.

V shed 6 bases, J shed 4 bases, and the junction held 3 bases outside the gene matches. The CDR3 totals 13 residues. Per germline, CDR1 MNHEY and CDR2 SVGEGT. TCRdb itself ran the 5' RACE reads through MiXCR, one entry per CDR3 protein. The sample contains around 94,000 distinct CDR3 sequences, roughly 4% of which appear only once. The source material was PBMCs. V and J are TRBV6-2 or TRBV6-3 and TRBJ2-1; TRBD1 aligns across 7 bases. This clonotype was sampled from a woman aged 18 to 35 with multiple sclerosis. CDR3 in amino acids: CASRGQIYNEQFF. The CDR3 nucleotides read TGTGCCAGCAGGGGACAGATTTACAATGAGCAGTTCTTC.